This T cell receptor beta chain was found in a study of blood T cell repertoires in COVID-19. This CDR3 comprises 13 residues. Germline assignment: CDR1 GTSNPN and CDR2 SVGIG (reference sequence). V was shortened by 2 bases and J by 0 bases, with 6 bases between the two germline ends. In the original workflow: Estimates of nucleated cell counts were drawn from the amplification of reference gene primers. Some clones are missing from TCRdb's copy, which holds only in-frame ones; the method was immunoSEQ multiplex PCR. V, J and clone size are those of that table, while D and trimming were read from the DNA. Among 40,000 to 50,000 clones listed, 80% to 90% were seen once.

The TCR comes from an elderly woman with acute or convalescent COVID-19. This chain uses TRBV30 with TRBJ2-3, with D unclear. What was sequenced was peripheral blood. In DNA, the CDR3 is TGTGCCTGGAGTAGAGCTAGCACAGATACGCAGTATTTT. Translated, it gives CAWSRASTDTQYF. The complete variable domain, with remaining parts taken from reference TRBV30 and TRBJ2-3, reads SQTIHQWPATLVQPVGSPLSLECTVEGTSNPNLYWYRQAAGRGLQLLFYSVGIGQISSEVPQNLSASRPQDRQFILSSKKLLLSDSGFYLCAWSRASTDTQYFGPGTRLTVL.